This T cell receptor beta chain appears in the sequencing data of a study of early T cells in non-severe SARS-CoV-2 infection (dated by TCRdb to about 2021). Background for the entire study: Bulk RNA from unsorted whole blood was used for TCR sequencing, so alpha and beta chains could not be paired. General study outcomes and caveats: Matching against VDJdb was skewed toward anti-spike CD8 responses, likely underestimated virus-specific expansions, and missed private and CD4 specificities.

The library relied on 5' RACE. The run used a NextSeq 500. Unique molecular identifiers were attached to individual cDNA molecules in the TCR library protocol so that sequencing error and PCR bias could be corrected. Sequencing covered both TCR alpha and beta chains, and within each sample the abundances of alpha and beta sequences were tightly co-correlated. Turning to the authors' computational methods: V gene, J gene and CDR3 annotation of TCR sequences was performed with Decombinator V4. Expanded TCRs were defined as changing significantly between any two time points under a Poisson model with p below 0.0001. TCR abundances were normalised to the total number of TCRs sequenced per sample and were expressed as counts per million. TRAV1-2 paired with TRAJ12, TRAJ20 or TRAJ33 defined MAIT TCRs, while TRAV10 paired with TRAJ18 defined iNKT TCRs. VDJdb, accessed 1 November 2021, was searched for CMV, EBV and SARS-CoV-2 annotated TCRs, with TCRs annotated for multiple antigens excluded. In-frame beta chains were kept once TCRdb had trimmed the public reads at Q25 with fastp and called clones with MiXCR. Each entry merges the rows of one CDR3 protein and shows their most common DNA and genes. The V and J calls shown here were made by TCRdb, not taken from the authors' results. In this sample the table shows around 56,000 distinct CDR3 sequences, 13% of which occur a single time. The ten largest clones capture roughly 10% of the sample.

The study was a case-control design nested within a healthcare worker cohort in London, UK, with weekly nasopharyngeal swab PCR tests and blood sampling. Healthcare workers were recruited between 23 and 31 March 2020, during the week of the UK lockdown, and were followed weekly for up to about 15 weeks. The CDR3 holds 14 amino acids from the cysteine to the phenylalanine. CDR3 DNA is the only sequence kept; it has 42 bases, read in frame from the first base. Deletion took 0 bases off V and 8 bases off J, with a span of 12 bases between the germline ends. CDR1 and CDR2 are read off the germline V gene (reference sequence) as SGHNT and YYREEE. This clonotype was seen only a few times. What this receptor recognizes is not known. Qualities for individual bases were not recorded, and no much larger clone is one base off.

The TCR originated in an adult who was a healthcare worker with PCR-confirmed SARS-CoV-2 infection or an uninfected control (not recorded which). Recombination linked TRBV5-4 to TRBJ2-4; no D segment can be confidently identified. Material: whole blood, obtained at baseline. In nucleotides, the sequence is TGTGCCAGCAGCTTGGCGGGCAGCCCGGACATTCAGTACTTC. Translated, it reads CASSLAGSPDIQYF.